Listed here are 30 T cell receptor beta chains from one sample, sequenced in a study of radiation and T cells in renal cell carcinoma (dated by TCRdb to the early 2020s). What the time point label conveys for this sample: blood 4 weeks post-SBRT, at nephrectomy. What the treatment or condition label conveys for this sample: 15 Gy SBRT to primary tumor, nephrectomy 4 weeks later. Receptor libraries were prepared by the immunoSEQ multiplex PCR assay. TCRdb holds this immuneACCESS table with in-frame rearrangements only. Some clones are missing; in checked studies, unresolved V genes explain under half, and the rest has no known cause. This sample is represented by about 40,000 clones; about 84% of them were singletons. The top ten hold about 25% of the sample. Sequenced material: blood, taken from a patient whose treatment included radiotherapy and nephrectomy. These TCRs come from a woman in her 70s with renal cell carcinoma.

This clone has only one observation. V is TRBV7-9 and J is TRBJ1-5; unclear D gene. Germline assignment: CDR1 SEHNR and CDR2 FQNEAQ (reference sequence). CDR3 length: 13 amino acids. V was pared by 5 bases and J by 9 bases, with 14 bases between. The CDR3 coding sequence is TGTGCCAGCAGCCCACTCGAGGCGGGGCCCCAGCATTTT. It encodes CASSPLEAGPQHF.

The gene calls are TRBV6-5 and TRBJ2-7; 9 bases agree with TRBD1. The V segment lost 6 bases and the J segment 6 bases; nucleotides outside the gene matches: 12. This CDR3 region has 15 residues. Germline V gene data show CDR1 as MNHEY and CDR2 as SVGAGI. In DNA form, the CDR3 reads TGTGCCAGCAGACCGGGACAGGGACTCTCGGGCGAGCAGTACTTC. It codes for CASRPGQGLSGEQYF.

V usage is TRBV6-5 and J usage is TRBJ1-5, with TRBD1 matching 8 bases. The CDR3 length is 15 residues. V was clipped by 3 bases and J by 5 bases; unmatched bases: 6. Germline V CDR1 and CDR2: MNHEY, SVGAGI. CDR3: CASSYTTGVDQPQHF. CDR3 DNA: TGTGCCAGCAGTTATACGACAGGGGTAGATCAGCCCCAGCATTTT.

The chain uses TRBV7-6 and TRBJ2-2, with 10 bases identical to TRBD2. The V and J ends lost 3 bases and 4 bases, in that order; junction bases with no gene match: 5. Germline V gene lookup returns CDR1 SGHVS and CDR2 FNYEAQ. The CDR3 runs 16 residues. CDR3 protein: CASSLSAGGSTGELFF. CDR3 DNA sequence: TGTGCCAGCAGCTTGTCAGCGGGAGGGAGCACCGGGGAGCTGTTTTTT.

This chain links TRBV5-1 with TRBJ1-6; tentatively, D is TRBD1 (6 bases). Germline values: CDR1 SGHRS, CDR2 YFSETQ. The CDR3 spans 15 residues. V shed 0 bases and J shed 5 bases, with 9 bases lying between them. The DNA of the CDR3 is TGCGCCAGCAGCTTGGGGGGGCAAAATAATTCACCCCTCCACTTT. Translated: CASSLGGQNNSPLHF.

V usage is TRBV6-5 and J usage is TRBJ2-7; D might be TRBD1 (5 bases). Germline CDR1 and CDR2: MNHEY and SVGAGI. The V end lost 6 bases, the J end lost 6 bases, and 12 bases lay between the germline ends. The CDR3 covers 12 residues. CDR3 region: CASSRAQGEQYF. CDR3 DNA: TGTGCCAGCAGCAGGGCGCAGGGCGAGCAGTACTTC.

The rearrangement links TRBV5-1 to TRBJ2-3; TRBD1 agrees at 9 bases. Germline lookup yields CDR1 SGHRS and CDR2 YFSETQ. The CDR3 covers 15 residues. The trim removed 3 bases at V and 2 bases at J, leaving 4 bases unmatched. DNA for the CDR3: TGCGCCAGCAGCTCGGACAGGGGAGACACAGATACGCAGTATTTT. It codes for CASSSDRGDTDTQYF.

V gene TRBV6-1 combines with J gene TRBJ1-1, with a possible D match to TRBD1 (6 bases). The V gene lost 0 bases and the J gene lost 8 bases, with 16 bases spanning the gap. CDR1 is MNHNS, CDR2 SASEGT, per germline. The length of the CDR3 is 15 residues. The CDR3 spells CASSEAPGQVGEAFF. The CDR3 DNA sequence: TGTGCCAGCAGTGAAGCCCCGGGACAAGTCGGGGAAGCTTTCTTT.

The rearrangement joins TRBV4-3 to TRBJ2-1; TRBD2 matches at 8 bases. This CDR3 region has 16 residues. The V gene's germline CDR1 is LGHNA and CDR2 YSLEER. V shed 1 base and J 5 bases; nucleotides not matched to a gene: 7. In DNA form, the CDR3 reads TGCGCCAGCAGCCAAGCGGGGCTAGCGGGCAACAATGAGCAGTTCTTC. This translates into CASSQAGLAGNNEQFF.

This chain links TRBV9 with TRBJ2-5; 8 bases agree with TRBD2. This CDR3 comprises 16 residues. V dropped 4 bases and J dropped 5; count of bases not matched to a gene: 13. Germline CDR1 SGDLS, CDR2 YYNGEE. The CDR3 nucleotides read TGTGCCAGCAGCCCCTCGGGTAGCGGGAACCCCGAGACCCAGTACTTC. Its translation is CASSPSGSGNPETQYF.

The V call is TRBV9, the J call TRBJ1-1, with TRBD1 as a possible D gene (6 bases). This CDR3 contains 14 residues. V lost 5 bases and J lost 2, with 13 bases in between. CDR1 SGDLS and CDR2 YYNGEE come from the germline V gene. The CDR3 sequence: CASRDEGGNTEAFF. In DNA, the CDR3 is TGTGCCAGCAGAGATGAAGGGGGAAACACTGAAGCTTTCTTT.

This rearrangement joins TRBV19 to TRBJ1-2; no reliable D call. Germline loops: CDR1 LNHDA, CDR2 SQIVND (reference sequence). The V gene lost 0 bases and the J gene lost 4 bases, with 12 bases spanning the gap. The CDR3 is 15 residues long. DNA for the CDR3: TGTGCCAGTAGTATAGATTTAAGCAACCTCTATGGCTACACCTTC. Translating gives CASSIDLSNLYGYTF.

V is TRBV10-3 and J is TRBJ1-2; D is undetermined. Germline-derived CDR1 and CDR2 are ENHRY and SYGVKD. This CDR3 spans 13 amino acids. Trimming removed 4 bases at V and 6 bases at J, with 12 bases between. The CDR3 nucleotides are TGTGCCATCAGTGCCACTTATGCCCATGGCTACACCTTC. Protein sequence: CAISATYAHGYTF.

Only one count was recorded for this clone. The rearrangement links TRBV4-2 to TRBJ1-5; a weak D match, TRBD1 (5 bases). V shed 8 bases and J shed 6 bases, with 23 bases lying between them. The CDR3 is 16 amino acids. Germline V gene data show CDR1 as LGHNA and CDR2 as YNFKEQ. The DNA for the CDR3 is TGTGCCAGCGCTAGGGAATTAGACAGTCGGTTTCAGCCCCAGCATTTT. Encoded protein: CASARELDSRFQPQHF.

The V call is TRBV19, the J call TRBJ1-5; maybe TRBD1 (6 bases). The CDR3 contains 13 residues. Germline assignment: CDR1 LNHDA and CDR2 SQIVND (reference sequence). V dropped 8 bases and J dropped 1 base, with 9 bases sitting between them. The CDR3 DNA sequence: TGTGCCAGTGGGGGGGGCAGCAATCAGCCCCAGCATTTT. It codes for CASGGGSNQPQHF.

The V call is TRBV7-6, the J call TRBJ2-7; D is tentatively TRBD1 or TRBD2 (5 bases each). V lost 5 bases and J 6 bases, leaving 17 bases between the germline ends. CDR3 length: 14 amino acids. Germline CDR1 SGHVS, CDR2 FNYEAQ. The CDR3 loop reads CASSLSSGAGEQYF. The CDR3 DNA is TGTGCCAGCAGCCTGTCTTCCGGGGCTGGCGAGCAGTACTTC.

This chain uses TRBV10-3 with TRBJ2-3, with 7 positions matching TRBD2. Germline V gene data show CDR1 as ENHRY and CDR2 as SYGVKD. The CDR3 is 15 amino acids. V dropped 4 bases and J dropped 3; count of bases not matched to a gene: 7. The CDR3 reads CAISVSMGGTDTQYF. The CDR3 bases are TGTGCCATCAGTGTGTCTATGGGGGGGACAGATACGCAGTATTTT.

The rearrangement uses TRBV5-8 and TRBJ1-1; 10 nucleotides agree with TRBD1. This CDR3 comprises 19 residues. Per the germline V gene, CDR1 is SGHTS and CDR2 is YDEGEE. V gave up 8 bases and J gave up 0 bases; unmatched junction bases: 19. The CDR3 sequence: CASKLGTGVLSGMNTEAFF. CDR3 nucleotides: TGTGCCAGTAAACTCGGGACAGGGGTCCTAAGTGGGATGAACACTGAAGCTTTCTTT.

This clone was counted only a few times. V is TRBV7-8 and J is TRBJ1-3; no clear D. The CDR3 spans 14 residues. Per germline, CDR1 SGHVS and CDR2 FQNEAQ. V was clipped by 5 bases and J by 3 bases, with 11 bases between them. The CDR3 spells CASSPDVIGNTIYF. The CDR3 nucleotides are TGTGCCAGCAGCCCCGACGTAATTGGAAACACCATATATTTT.

The chain recombines TRBV29-1 with TRBJ2-7, with 8 bases aligning to TRBD1. J lost 2 bases, V lost 2 bases, and 17 bases had no gene match. This CDR3 spans 18 amino acids. CDR1 is SQVTM and CDR2 is ANQGSEA in the germline V gene. The CDR3 sequence: CSVEFRDRIKLGPYEQYF. The CDR3 DNA reads as TGCAGCGTTGAATTCCGGGACAGGATAAAGCTCGGGCCCTACGAGCAGTACTTC.

This chain uses TRBV21-1 with TRBJ2-7; the table calls TRBD2, which could not be checked here. TRBV21-1 is a listed pseudogene. The CDR3 runs 15 residues. The DNA for the CDR3 is TGTGCCAGCCGACTGGGACTAGCGGATCACTACGAGCAGTACTTC. As protein: CASRLGLADHYEQYF.

The V gene is TRBV9, the J gene TRBJ2-3; tentatively, D is TRBD2 (6 bases). In germline, CDR1 is SGDLS, CDR2 YYNGEE. The V gene lost 3 bases and the J gene lost 9 bases, with 11 bases spanning the gap. This CDR3 is built from 12 residues. The CDR3 here is CASSETSSTQYF. The CDR3 DNA follows: TGTGCCAGCAGCGAGACTAGTTCAACGCAGTATTTT.

In regard to this clone: At the DNA level, this CDR3 is encoded by other sequences in the same sample as well. This chain uses TRBV10-3 with TRBJ2-7; D is undetermined. The CDR3 sequence is 11 residues long. Trimming left V 2 bases short and J 3 bases short, with 2 bases between. Germline V gene lookup returns CDR1 ENHRY and CDR2 SYGVKD. CDR3 nucleotide sequence: TGTGCCATCAGTGAGGGCTACGAGCAGTACTTC. It translates to CAISEGYEQYF.

Here the CDR3 DNA reads TGTGCCAGCAGATCGCAGGGGGCCGATACAATGAAGCAGTTCTTC. Encoded protein: CASRSQGADTMKQFF. The V call is TRBV2, the J call TRBJ2-1; TRBD1 aligns across 8 bases. The CDR3 runs 15 residues. J lost 11 bases, V lost 6 bases, and 15 bases had no gene match. Germline V gives CDR1 SNHLY, CDR2 FYNNEI. Combining the CDR3 with reference TRBV2 and TRBJ2-1 gives the whole variable domain EPEVTQTPSHQVTQMGQEVILRCVPISNHLYFYWYRQILGQKVEFLVSFYNNEISEKSEIFDDQFSVERPDGSNFTLKIRSTKLEDSAMYFCASRSQGADTMKQFFGPGTRLTVL.

V usage is TRBV19 and J usage is TRBJ1-5; a possible D gene is TRBD1 (5 bases). The CDR3 totals 14 residues. Between the trimmed V and J ends, which lost 6 bases and 3 bases, there was a span of 12 bases. The germline V gene has CDR1 LNHDA and CDR2 SQIVND (reference sequence). The CDR3 spells CASRRVGANQPQHF. The CDR3 coding sequence is TGTGCCAGTAGAAGGGTCGGGGCCAATCAGCCCCAGCATTTT. Full variable domain (outside the CDR3, taken from reference TRBV19 and TRBJ1-5): DGGITQSPKYLFRKEGQNVTLSCEQNLNHDAMYWYRQDPGQGLRLIYYSQIVNDFQKGDIAEGYSVSREKKESFPLTVTSAQKNPTAFYLCASRRVGANQPQHFGDGTRLSIL.

The chain uses TRBV5-4 and TRBJ1-1; no firm D call. Trimming left V 4 bases short and J 3 bases short, with 10 bases between. This CDR3 has 13 amino acids. Germline V gene lookup returns CDR1 SGHNT and CDR2 YYREEE (reference sequence). CDR3 sequence: CASSPAQYTEAFF. The CDR3 DNA is TGTGCCAGCAGCCCGGCTCAGTACACTGAAGCTTTCTTT.

This chain links TRBV15 with TRBJ1-6; D may be TRBD1 (6 bases). The CDR3 sequence is 16 residues long. From germline, CDR1 is LNHNV and CDR2 YYDKDF (reference sequence). V was pared by 0 bases and J by 0 bases, with 6 bases between. CDR3 bases: TGTGCCACCAGCAGAGACAGGGGCTCCTATAATTCACCCCTCCACTTT. This encodes CATSRDRGSYNSPLHF.

The V and J genes are TRBV25-1 and TRBJ1-4, with 8 nucleotides matching TRBD1. The V segment lost 4 bases and the J segment 2 bases; nucleotides outside the gene matches: 6. The CDR3 is 16 residues long. CDR1 MGHDK and CDR2 SYGVNS come from the germline V gene. CDR3 bases: TGTGCCAGCAGTGGGACAGGGTTCTCGACTAATGAAAAACTGTTTTTT. Translating gives CASSGTGFSTNEKLFF.

The CDR3 coding sequence is TGTGCCAGCAGCCTTACAGGGACCAACGAGCAGTACTTC. Its protein is CASSLTGTNEQYF. V gene TRBV11-2 combines with J gene TRBJ2-7; a weak D match, TRBD1 (6 bases). Trimming cost V 5 bases and J 5 bases, with 13 bases left between them. The V gene's germline CDR1 is SGHAT and CDR2 FQNNGV. The CDR3 runs to 13 residues.

The sample holds one count of this clone. The CDR3 DNA is TGTGCCAGCAGGGCCGGGTCCTCTGGAAACACCATATATTTT. It yields the protein CASRAGSSGNTIYF. The chain carries TRBV6-1 and TRBJ1-3; D is unresolved. There are 14 residues in the CDR3. The germline V and J ends were trimmed by 6 bases and 0 bases, with 9 bases remaining between them. CDR1 is MNHNS and CDR2 is SASEGT in the germline V gene.